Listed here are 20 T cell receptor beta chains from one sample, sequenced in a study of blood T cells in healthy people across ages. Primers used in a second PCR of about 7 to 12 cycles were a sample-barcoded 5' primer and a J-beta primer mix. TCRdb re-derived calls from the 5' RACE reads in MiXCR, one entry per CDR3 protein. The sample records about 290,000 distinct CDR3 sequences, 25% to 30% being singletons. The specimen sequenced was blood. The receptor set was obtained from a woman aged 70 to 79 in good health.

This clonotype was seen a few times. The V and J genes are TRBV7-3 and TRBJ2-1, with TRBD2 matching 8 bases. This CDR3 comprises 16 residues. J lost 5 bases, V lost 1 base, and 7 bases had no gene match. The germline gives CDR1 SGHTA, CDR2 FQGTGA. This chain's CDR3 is CASSLRPSGSHNEQFF. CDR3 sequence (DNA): TGTGCCAGCAGCTTAAGGCCCAGCGGGAGCCACAATGAGCAGTTCTTC.

In DNA, the CDR3 is TGTGCCAGCAGCCAACAAGACTTTCGGGGGGACGGCTACACCTTC. This encodes CASSQQDFRGDGYTF. J is TRBJ1-2 and V is TRBV7-6; tentative D call: TRBD1 (5 bases). The V gene's germline CDR1 is SGHVS and CDR2 FNYEAQ. The germline V and J ends were trimmed by 5 bases and 8 bases, with 21 bases remaining between them. The CDR3 runs 15 residues.

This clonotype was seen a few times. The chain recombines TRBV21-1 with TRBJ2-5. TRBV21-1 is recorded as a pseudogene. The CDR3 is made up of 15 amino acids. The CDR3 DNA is TGTGCCAGCAGCAAAGTTGTGTCGGACGGGGAGACCCAGTACTTC. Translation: CASSKVVSDGETQYF.

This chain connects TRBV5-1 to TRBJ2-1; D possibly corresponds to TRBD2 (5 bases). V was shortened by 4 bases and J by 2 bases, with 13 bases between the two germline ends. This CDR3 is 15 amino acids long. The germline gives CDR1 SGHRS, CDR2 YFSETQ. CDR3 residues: CASSPFAGAYNEQFF. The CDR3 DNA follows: TGCGCCAGCAGCCCCTTTGCGGGCGCCTACAATGAGCAGTTCTTC.

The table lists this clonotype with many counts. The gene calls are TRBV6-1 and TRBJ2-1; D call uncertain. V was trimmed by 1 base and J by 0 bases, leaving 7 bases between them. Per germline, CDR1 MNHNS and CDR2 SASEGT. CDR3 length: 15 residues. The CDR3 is CASSEEMSSYNEQFF. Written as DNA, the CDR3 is TGTGCCAGCAGTGAAGAGATGAGCTCCTACAATGAGCAGTTCTTC.

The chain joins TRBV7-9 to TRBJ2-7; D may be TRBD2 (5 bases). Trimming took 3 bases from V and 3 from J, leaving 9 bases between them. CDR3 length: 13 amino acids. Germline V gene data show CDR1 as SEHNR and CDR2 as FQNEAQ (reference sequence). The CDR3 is CASSFSGFYEQYF. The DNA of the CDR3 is TGTGCCAGCAGCTTCTCGGGGTTCTACGAGCAGTACTTC.

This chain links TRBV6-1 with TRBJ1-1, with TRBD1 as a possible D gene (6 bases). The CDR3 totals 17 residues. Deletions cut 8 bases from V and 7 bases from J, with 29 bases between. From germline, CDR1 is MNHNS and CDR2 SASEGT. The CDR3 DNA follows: TGTGCCAGCCAGGCTTTCTGGGTCTCAAACCCAGGGGATGAAGCTTTCTTT. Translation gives CASQAFWVSNPGDEAFF.

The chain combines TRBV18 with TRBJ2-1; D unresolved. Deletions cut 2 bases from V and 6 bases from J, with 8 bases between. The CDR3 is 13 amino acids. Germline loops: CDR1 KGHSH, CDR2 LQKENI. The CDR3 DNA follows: TGTGCCAGCTCACCAGGCTTGTTCAATGAGCAGTTCTTC. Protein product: CASSPGLFNEQFF.

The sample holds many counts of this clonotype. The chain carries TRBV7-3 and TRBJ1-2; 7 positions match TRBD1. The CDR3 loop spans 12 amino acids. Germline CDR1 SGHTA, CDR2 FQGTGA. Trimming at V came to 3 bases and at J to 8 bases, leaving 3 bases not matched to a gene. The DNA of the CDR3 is TGTGCCAGCAGCTTTCCGGGACAGGGCTACACCTTC. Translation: CASSFPGQGYTF. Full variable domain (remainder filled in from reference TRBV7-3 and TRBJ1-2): GAGVSQTPSNKVTEKGKYVELRCDPISGHTALYWYRQSLGQGPEFLIYFQGTGAADDSGLPNDRFFAVRPEGSVSTLKIQRTERGDSAVYLCASSFPGQGYTFGSGTRLTVV.

The CDR3 region has the DNA TGTGCCAGCAGCGTTTCACCGTCGACAGGGTCTAACTATGGCTACACCTTC. Translating gives CASSVSPSTGSNYGYTF. The chain is built from TRBV9 and TRBJ1-2; 7 positions agree with TRBD1. The CDR3 sequence is 17 residues long. Germline CDR1 and CDR2: SGDLS and YYNGEE. The V and J ends lost 2 bases and 0 bases, in that order; junction bases with no gene match: 10. Full variable domain (missing parts from reference TRBV9 and TRBJ1-2): DSGVTQTPKHLITATGQRVTLRCSPRSGDLSVYWYQQSLDQGLQFLIQYYNGEERAKGNILERFSAQQFPDLHSELNLSSLELGDSALYFCASSVSPSTGSNYGYTFGSGTRLTVV.

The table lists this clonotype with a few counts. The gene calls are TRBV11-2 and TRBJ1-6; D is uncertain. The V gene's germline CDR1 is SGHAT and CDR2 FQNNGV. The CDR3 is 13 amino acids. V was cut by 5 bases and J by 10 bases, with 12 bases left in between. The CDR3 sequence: CASSPSFNSPLHF. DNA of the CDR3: TGTGCCAGCAGCCCCTCTTTTAACTCACCCCTCCACTTT.

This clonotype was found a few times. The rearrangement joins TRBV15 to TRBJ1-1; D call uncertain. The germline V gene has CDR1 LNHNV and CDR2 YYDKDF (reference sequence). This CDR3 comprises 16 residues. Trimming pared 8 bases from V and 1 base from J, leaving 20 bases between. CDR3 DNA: TGTGCCACCCAGCCGTCCGGGCGGAGGAAGAACACTGAAGCTTTCTTT. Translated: CATQPSGRRKNTEAFF.

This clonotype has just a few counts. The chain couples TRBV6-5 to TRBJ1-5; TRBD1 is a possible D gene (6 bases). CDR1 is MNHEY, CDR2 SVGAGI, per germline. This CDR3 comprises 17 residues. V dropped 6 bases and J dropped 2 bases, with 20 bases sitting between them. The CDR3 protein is CASRRDTDKEGNQPQHF. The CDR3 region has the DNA TGTGCCAGCAGACGGGACACCGATAAGGAGGGCAATCAGCCCCAGCATTTT.

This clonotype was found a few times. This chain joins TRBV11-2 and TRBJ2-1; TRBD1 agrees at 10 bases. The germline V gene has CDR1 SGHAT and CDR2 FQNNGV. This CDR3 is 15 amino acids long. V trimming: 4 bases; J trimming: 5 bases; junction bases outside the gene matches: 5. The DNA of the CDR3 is TGTGCCAGCAGCTCTCGGACAGGGGGTGACAATGAGCAGTTCTTC. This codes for CASSSRTGGDNEQFF.

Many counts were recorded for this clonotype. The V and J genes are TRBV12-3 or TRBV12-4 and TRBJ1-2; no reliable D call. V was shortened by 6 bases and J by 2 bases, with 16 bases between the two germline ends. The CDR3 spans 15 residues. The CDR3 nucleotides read TGTGCCAGCAGCCTCCCACAGTATAGAAACTATGGCTACACCTTC. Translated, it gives CASSLPQYRNYGYTF.

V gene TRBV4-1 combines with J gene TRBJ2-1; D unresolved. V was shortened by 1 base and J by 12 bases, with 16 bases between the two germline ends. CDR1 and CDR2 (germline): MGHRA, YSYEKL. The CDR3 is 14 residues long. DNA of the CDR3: TGCGCCAGCAGCCAAGGTTCTGCCCAGAGTGGGCAGTTCTTC. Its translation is CASSQGSAQSGQFF.

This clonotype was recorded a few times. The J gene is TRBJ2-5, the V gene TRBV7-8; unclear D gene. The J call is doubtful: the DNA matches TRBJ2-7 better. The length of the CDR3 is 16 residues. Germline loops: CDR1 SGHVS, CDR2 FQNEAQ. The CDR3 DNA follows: TGTGCCAGCAGCTTAAATTCTGGCCGAGTTTCTCGCGAGCAGTACTTC. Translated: CASSLNSGRVSREQYF.

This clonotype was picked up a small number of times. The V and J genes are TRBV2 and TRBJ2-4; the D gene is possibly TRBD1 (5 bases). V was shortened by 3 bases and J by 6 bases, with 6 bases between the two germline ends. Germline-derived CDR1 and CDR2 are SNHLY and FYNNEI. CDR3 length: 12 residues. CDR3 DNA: TGTGCCAGCAGTGATCAGGGAAACATTCAGTACTTC. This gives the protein CASSDQGNIQYF.

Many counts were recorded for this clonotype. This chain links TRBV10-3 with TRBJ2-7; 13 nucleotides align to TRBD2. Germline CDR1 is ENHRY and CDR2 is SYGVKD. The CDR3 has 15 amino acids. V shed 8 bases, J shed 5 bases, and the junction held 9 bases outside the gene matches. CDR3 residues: CAIAGGLAGYDEQYF. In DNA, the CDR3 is TGTGCCATCGCTGGGGGACTAGCGGGATACGACGAGCAGTACTTC.

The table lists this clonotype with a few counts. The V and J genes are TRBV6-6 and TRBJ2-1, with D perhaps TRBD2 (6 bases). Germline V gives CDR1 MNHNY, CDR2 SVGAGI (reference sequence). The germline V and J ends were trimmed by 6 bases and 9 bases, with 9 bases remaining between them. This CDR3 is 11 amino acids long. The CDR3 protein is CASSGSSEQFF. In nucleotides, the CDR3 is TGTGCCAGCAGCGGGAGTAGTGAGCAGTTCTTC.